This T cell receptor beta chain was sequenced in a study of shared clonotypes between healthy human individuals. Looking at the study overall: CD8 memory received one plate per donor, CD8 naive two, CD4 memory three and CD4 naive three. The study, taken as a whole, reports: Blood was the only sampled material, and tissue repertoires likely differ. Compared with clonotypes that all four donors shared, non-shared clonotypes had lower generation probabilities.

Germline loops: CDR1 SEHNR, CDR2 FQNEAQ (reference sequence). V was cut by 5 bases and J by 6 bases, with 16 bases left in between. The CDR3 has 15 residues. Terminally differentiated effector memory CD45RA+ cells were left out of the naive CD8 fraction, which was CD45RO-negative and positively selected for CCR7. Here immunoSEQ multiplex PCR was the method, and the copy in TCRdb shows in-frame clones only, minus some. The sample includes about 680,000 clones, 92% of them seen just once. A word on this clone: Its antigen is unknown.

This TCR came from a man in his thirties or forties in good health. The chain links TRBV7-9 to TRBJ2-2; the D gene is possibly TRBD1 (5 bases). The material sequenced was naive CD8+ T cells sorted from blood. The CDR3 nucleotides read TGTGCCAGCAGCGACACAGGTGTTTTCGCCGGGGAGCTGTTTTTT. Protein sequence: CASSDTGVFAGELFF.